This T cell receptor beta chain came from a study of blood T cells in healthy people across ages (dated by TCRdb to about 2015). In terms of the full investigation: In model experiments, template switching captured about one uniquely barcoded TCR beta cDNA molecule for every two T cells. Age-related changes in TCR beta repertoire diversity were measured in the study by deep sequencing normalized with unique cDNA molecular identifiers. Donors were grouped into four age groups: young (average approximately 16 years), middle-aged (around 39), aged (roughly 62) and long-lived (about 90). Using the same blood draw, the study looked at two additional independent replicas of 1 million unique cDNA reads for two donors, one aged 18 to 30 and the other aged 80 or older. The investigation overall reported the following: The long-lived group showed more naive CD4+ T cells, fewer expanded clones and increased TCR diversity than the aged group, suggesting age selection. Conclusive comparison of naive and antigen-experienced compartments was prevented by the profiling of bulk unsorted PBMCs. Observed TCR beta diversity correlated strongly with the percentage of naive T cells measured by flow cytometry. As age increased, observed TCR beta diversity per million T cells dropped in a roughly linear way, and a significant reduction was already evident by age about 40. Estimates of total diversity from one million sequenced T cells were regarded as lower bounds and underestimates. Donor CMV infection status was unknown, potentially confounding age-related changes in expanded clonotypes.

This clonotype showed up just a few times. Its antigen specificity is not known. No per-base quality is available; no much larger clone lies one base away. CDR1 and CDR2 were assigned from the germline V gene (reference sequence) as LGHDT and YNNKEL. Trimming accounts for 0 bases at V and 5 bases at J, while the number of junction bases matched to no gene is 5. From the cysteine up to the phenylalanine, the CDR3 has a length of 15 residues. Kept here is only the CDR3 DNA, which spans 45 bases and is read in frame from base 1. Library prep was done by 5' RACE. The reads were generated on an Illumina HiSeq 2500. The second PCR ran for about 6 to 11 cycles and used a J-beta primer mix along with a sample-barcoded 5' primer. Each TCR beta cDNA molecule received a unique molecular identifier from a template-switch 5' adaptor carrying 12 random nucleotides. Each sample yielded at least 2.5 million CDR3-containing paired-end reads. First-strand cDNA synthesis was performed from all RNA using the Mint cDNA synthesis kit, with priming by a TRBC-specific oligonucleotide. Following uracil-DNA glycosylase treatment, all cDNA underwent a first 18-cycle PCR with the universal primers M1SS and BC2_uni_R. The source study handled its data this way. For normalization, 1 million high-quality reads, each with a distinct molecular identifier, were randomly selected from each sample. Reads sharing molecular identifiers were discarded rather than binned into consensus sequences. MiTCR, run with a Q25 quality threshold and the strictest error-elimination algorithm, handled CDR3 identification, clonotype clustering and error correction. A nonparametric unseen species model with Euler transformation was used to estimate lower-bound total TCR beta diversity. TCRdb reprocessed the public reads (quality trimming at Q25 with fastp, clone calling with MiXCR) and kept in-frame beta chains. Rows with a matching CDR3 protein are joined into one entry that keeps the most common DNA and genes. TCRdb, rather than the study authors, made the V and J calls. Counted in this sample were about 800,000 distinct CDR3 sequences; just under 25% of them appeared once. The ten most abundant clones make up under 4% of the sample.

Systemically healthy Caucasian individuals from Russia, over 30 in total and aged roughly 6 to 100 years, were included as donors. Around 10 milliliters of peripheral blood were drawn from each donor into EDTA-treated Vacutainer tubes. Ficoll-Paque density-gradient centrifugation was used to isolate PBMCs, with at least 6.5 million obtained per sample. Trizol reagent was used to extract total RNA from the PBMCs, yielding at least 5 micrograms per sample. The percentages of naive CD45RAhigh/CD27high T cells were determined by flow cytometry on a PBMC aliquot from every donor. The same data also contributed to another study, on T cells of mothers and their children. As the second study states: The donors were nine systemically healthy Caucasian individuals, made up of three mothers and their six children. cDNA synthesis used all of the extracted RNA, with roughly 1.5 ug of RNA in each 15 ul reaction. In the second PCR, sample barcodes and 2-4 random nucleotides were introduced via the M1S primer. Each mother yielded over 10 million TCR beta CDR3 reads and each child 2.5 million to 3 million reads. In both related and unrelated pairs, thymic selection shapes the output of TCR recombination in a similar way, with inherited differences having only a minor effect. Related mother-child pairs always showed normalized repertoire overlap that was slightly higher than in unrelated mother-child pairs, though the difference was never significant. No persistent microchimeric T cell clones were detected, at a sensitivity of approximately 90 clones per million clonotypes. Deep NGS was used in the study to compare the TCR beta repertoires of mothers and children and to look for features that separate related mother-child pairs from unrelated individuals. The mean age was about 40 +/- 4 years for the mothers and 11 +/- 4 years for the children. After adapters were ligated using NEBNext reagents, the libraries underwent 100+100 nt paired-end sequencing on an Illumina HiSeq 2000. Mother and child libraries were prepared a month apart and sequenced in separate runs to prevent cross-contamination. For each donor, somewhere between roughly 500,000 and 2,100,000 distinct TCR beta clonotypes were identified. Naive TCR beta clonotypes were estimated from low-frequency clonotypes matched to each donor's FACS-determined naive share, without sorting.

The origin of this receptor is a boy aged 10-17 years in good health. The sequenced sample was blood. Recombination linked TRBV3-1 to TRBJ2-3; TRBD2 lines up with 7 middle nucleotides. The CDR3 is CASSQEISGGDTQYF. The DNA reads TGTGCCAGCAGCCAAGAAATATCGGGGGGAGATACGCAGTATTTT.